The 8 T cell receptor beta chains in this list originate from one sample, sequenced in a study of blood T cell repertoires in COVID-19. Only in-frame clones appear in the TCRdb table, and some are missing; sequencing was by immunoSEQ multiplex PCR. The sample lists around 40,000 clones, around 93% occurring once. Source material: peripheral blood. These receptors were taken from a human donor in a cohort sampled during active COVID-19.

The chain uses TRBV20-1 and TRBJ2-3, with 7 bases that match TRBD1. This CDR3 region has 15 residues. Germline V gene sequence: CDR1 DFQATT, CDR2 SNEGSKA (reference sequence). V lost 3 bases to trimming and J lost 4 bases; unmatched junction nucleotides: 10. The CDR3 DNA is TGCAGTGCTAGTTACAGGGGAATATCTGCAGATACGCAGTATTTT. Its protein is CSASYRGISADTQYF.

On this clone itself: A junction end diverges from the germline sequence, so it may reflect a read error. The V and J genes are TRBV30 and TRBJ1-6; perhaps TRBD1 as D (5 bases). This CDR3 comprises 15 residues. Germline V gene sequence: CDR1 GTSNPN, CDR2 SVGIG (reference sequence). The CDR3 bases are TGTGCCTGGAGTGAAGGGACTCCTAATAATTCACCCCCCCACTTT. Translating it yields CAWSEGTPNNSPPHF.

CDR3 amino acids: CASSLVGTGGSNEQFF. CDR3 DNA sequence: TGTGCCAGCAGCTTGGTGGGGACAGGGGGTAGCAATGAGCAGTTCTTC. The J gene is TRBJ2-1, the V gene TRBV5-6; 11 bases agree with TRBD1. Germline V gene sequence: CDR1 SGHDT, CDR2 YYEEEE. This CDR3 spans 16 amino acids. Trimming at V came to 0 bases and at J to 6 bases, leaving 5 bases not matched to a gene.

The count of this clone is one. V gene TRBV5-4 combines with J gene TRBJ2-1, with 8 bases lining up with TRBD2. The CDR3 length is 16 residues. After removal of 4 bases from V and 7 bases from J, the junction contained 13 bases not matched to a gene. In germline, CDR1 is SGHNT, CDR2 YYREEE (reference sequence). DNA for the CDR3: TGTGCCAGCAGCCATGCTAGACAGCGGGAGTCGAATGAGCAGTTCTTC. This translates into CASSHARQRESNEQFF.

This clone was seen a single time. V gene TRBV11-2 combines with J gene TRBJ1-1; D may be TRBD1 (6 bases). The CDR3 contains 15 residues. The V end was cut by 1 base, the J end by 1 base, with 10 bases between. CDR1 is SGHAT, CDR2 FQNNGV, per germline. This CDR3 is CASSLVVRGNTEAFF. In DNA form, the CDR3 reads TGTGCCAGCAGCTTAGTGGTCAGGGGGAACACTGAAGCTTTCTTT.

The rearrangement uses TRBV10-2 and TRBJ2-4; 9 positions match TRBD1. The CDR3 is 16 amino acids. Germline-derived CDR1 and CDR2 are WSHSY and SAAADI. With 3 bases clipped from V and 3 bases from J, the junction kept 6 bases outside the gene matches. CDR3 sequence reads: CASSDLQGAGKNIQYF. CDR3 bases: TGCGCCAGCAGTGACCTACAGGGGGCAGGCAAAAACATTCAGTACTTC.

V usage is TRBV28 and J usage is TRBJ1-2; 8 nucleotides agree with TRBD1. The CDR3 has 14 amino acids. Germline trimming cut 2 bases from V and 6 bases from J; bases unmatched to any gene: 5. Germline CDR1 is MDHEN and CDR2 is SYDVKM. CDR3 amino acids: CASSLRYRGDGYTF. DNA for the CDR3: TGTGCCAGCAGTTTAAGGTACAGGGGGGATGGCTACACCTTC.

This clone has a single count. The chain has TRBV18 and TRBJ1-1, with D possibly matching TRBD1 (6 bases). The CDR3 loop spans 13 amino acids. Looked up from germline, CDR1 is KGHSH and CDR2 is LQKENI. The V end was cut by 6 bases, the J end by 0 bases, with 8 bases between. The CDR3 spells CASSGTMNTEAFF. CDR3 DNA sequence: TGTGCCAGCTCCGGGACAATGAACACTGAAGCTTTCTTT.